This T cell receptor beta chain was profiled in a study of regulatory T cells in long-lasting Graves disease. Study-wide context: It was over 5 years of antithyroid drugs, with positive TSH receptor antibodies, that meant persistent Graves' disease. Study observations and caveats: Persistent disease preferred TRBV28, TRBJ1-2 and TRBJ2-5; new disease, TRBV20-1 and TRBJ2-1. Patients with persistent disease shared under 3,500 public clonotypes, outpacing the roughly 950 shared by new patients. The study found lower TCR diversity in persistent Graves' patients than in newly diagnosed ones.

V was clipped by 3 bases and J by 9 bases, with 18 bases between them. Germline-derived CDR1 and CDR2 are SGHTA and FQGTGA. CDR3 size: 15 residues. Stated time point: persistent/refractory GD, antithyroid drugs over 5 years with positive TRAb. Extracted RNA from PBMCs served as the source of the TCR library. The count of this clonotype is one. The antigen is unknown. CDR3-region Arm-PCR and iRepertoire HTBI primers produced the TCR beta libraries. TCRdb processed the multiplex PCR reads anew with MiXCR; each CDR3 protein has one entry. The sample holds approximately 440,000 distinct CDR3 sequences; around a quarter are singletons and the top ten take about 27%.

The rearrangement links TRBV7-3 to TRBJ2-1, with D perhaps matching TRBD2 (5 bases). This sample comprised peripheral blood mononuclear cells (PBMCs), obtained when the disease was refractory, from a patient treated with antithyroid drugs. The origin of this receptor is a female donor with Graves disease. CDR3 loop: CASSLSGKAGGEQFF. In DNA form, the CDR3 reads TGTGCCAGCAGCTTGTCGGGGAAAGCTGGCGGTGAGCAGTTCTTC.